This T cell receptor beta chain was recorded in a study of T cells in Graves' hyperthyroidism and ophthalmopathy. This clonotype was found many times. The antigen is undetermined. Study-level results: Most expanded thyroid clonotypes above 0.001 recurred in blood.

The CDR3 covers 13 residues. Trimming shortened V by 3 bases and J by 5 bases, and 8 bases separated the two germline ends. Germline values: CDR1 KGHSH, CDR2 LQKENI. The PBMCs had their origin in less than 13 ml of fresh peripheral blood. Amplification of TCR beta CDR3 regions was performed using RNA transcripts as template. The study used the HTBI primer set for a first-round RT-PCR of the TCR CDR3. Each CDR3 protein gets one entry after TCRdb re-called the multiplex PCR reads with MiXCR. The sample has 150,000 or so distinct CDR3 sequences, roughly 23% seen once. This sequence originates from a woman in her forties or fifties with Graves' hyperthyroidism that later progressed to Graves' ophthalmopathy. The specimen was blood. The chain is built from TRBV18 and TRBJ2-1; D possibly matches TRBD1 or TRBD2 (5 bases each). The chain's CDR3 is CASSPGTDNEQFF. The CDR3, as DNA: TGTGCCAGCTCACCCGGGACCGACAATGAGCAGTTCTTC.